These 13 T cell receptor beta chains came from one sample sequenced in a study of T cell repertoires in cytomegalovirus infection. TCRdb itself ran the reads through MiXCR, one entry per CDR3 protein. This table holds approximately 190,000 distinct CDR3 sequences, under 30% found once. Source material: PBMCs. The receptors stem from a human donor in good health (CMV status not recorded). Some clones in this sample may be carry-over from other donors' samples.

This clonotype was picked up a small number of times. V is TRBV6-5 and J is TRBJ2-7; D is possibly TRBD1 or TRBD2 (5 bases each). The CDR3 is 13 residues long. CDR1 is MNHEY and CDR2 is SVGAGI in the germline V gene. Trimming left V 6 bases short and J 3 bases short, with 12 bases between. In nucleotides, the CDR3 is TGTGCCAGCAGCTCCGGGGCCTACTACGAGCAGTACTTC. Its protein product is CASSSGAYYEQYF.

About this clonotype: Mismatch with germline at one junction end may stem from a read error. The chain employs TRBV12-3 or TRBV12-4 and TRBJ2-3; D unresolved. The CDR3 contains 15 residues. CDR3 region: CASSLPLQTTDMQYF. DNA of the CDR3: TGTGCCAGCAGTCTCCCTCTACAAACCACAGATATGCAGTATTTT.

This clonotype was detected many times. V gene TRBV7-2 combines with J gene TRBJ2-7; 14 bases agree with TRBD2. This CDR3 comprises 13 residues. Germline CDR1 is SGHTA and CDR2 is FQGNSA. Trimming took 4 bases from V and 12 from J; bases not matched to a gene: 5. This CDR3 is CASSSGLAGVWYF. As DNA, the CDR3 is TGTGCCAGCAGCTCGGGACTAGCGGGGGTGTGGTACTTC.

A few counts support this clonotype. This chain links TRBV30 with TRBJ2-6, with D perhaps being TRBD1 or TRBD2 (5 bases each). Trimming stripped 3 bases from V and 0 bases from J, with 15 bases between. CDR1 and CDR2 from the germline V gene are GTSNPN and SVGIG (reference sequence). The CDR3 spans 17 residues. CDR3 bases: TGTGCCTGGAGAAGGGGCAGGACTCGCTCTGGGGCCAACGTCCTGACTTTC. Its translation is CAWRRGRTRSGANVLTF.

This rearrangement joins TRBV6-4 to TRBJ2-2; D may match TRBD1 or TRBD2 (6 bases each). Germline CDR1 is MRHNA and CDR2 is SNTAGT. V was cut by 3 bases and J by 4 bases, with 9 bases left in between. There are 14 residues in the CDR3. The CDR3: CASSESGATGELFF. The CDR3 bases are TGTGCCAGCAGTGAATCGGGGGCCACCGGGGAGCTGTTTTTT.

This clonotype showed up many times. The chain employs TRBV7-3 and TRBJ1-1; tentatively, D is TRBD1 (5 bases). CDR1 is SGHTA and CDR2 is FQGTGA in the germline V gene. This CDR3 is 13 amino acids long. Trimming took off 5 bases at V and 5 bases at J, with 12 bases between the two ends. CDR3 sequence (DNA): TGTGCCAGCAGCCCGACCGGGGGGACTGAAGCTTTCTTT. Translating it yields CASSPTGGTEAFF.

This chain joins TRBV6-5 and TRBJ1-2; 7 nucleotides agree with TRBD1. The V segment lost 6 bases and the J segment 4 bases; nucleotides outside the gene matches: 11. The V gene's germline CDR1 is MNHEY and CDR2 SVGAGI. The CDR3 is 15 amino acids. Written as DNA, the CDR3 is TGTGCCAGCAGCGAGGCGACAGGGAGGTCCTATGGCTACACCTTC. This gives the protein CASSEATGRSYGYTF.

This chain joins TRBV27 and TRBJ1-2, with TRBD1 as a possible D gene (6 bases). The CDR3 spans 14 residues. Germline loops: CDR1 MNHEY, CDR2 SMNVEV (reference sequence). V lost 4 bases and J lost 5, with 14 bases in between. CDR3 DNA: TGTGCCAGCAGTTATCACCCGACAGGATATGGCTACACCTTC. This translates into CASSYHPTGYGYTF.

The chain combines TRBV6-2 or TRBV6-3 with TRBJ1-5; D unclear. V lost 8 bases and J 0 bases, leaving 14 bases between the germline ends. Germline V gives CDR1 MNHEY, CDR2 SVGEGT. The CDR3 is 15 amino acids. The CDR3: CASLARTYSNQPQHF. The CDR3, as DNA: TGTGCCAGCCTCGCGAGGACCTATAGCAATCAGCCCCAGCATTTT.

This chain links TRBV7-2 with TRBJ1-3, with a tentative D call TRBD1 (5 bases). V was shortened by 3 bases and J by 2 bases, with 8 bases between the two germline ends. There are 14 residues in the CDR3. Per germline, CDR1 SGHTA and CDR2 FQGNSA. The CDR3 loop reads CASSLQGPGNTIYF. CDR3 coding DNA: TGTGCCAGCAGCTTGCAGGGTCCTGGAAACACCATATATTTT.

V is TRBV15 and J is TRBJ1-5, with D unresolved. The CDR3 covers 12 residues. Looked up from germline, CDR1 is LNHNV and CDR2 is YYDKDF (reference sequence). Between the trimmed V and J ends, which lost 3 bases and 1 base, there was a span of 1 base. DNA of the CDR3: TGTGCCACCAGCAGGAGCAATCAGCCCCAGCATTTT. It yields the protein CATSRSNQPQHF.

In this sample, this clonotype turned up once. The chain uses TRBV19 and TRBJ2-7; tentatively, D is TRBD1 (7 bases). This CDR3 region has 17 residues. The V and J ends lost 3 bases and 0 bases respectively, with 18 bases between them. CDR1 and CDR2 from the germline V gene are LNHDA and SQIVND (reference sequence). CDR3 residues: CASSIAGGSSLSYEQYF. The CDR3 DNA reads as TGTGCCAGTAGTATCGCAGGGGGGTCCTCCCTCTCCTACGAGCAGTACTTC.

This clonotype has a count of ten or more. The chain uses TRBV7-2 and TRBJ1-5; TRBD1 aligns across 7 bases. After removal of 5 bases from V and 7 bases from J, the junction contained 8 bases not matched to a gene. The germline V gene encodes CDR1 SGHTA and CDR2 FQGNSA. CDR3 length: 14 residues. CDR3 residues: CASSRQGTIQPQHF. The CDR3 DNA sequence: TGTGCCAGCAGCCGACAGGGAACGATCCAGCCCCAGCATTTT.